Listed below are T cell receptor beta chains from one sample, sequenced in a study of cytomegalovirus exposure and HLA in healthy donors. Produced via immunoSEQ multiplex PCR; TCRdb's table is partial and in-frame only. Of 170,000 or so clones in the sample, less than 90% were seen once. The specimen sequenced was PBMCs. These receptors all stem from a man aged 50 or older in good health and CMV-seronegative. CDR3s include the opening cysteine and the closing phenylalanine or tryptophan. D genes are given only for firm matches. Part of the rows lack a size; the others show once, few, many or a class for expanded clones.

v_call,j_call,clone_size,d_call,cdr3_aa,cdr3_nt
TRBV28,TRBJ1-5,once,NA,CATGSSNQPQHF,TGTGCCACTGGGAGTAGCAATCAGCCCCAGCATTTT
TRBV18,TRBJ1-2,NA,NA,CASSQLRGLGYGYTF,TGTGCCAGCTCACAGCTGCGGGGGCTTGGCTATGGCTACACCTTC
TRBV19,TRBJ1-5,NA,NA,CASRSAGPLQPQHF,TGTGCCAGTAGGTCCGCGGGCCCTCTCCAGCCCCAGCATTTT
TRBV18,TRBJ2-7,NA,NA,CASSTSDRDHEQYF,TGTGCCAGCTCCACCTCCGACAGAGACCACGAGCAGTACTTC
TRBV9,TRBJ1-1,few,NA,CASSVAGYTEAFF,TGTGCCAGCAGCGTAGCGGGGTACACTGAAGCTTTCTTT
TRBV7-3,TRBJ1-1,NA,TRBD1,CASSPQGHNTEAFF,TGTGCCAGCAGCCCACAGGGGCACAACACTGAAGCTTTCTTT
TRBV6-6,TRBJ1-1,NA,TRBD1,CASIQTGLNTEAFF,TGTGCCAGCATTCAGACAGGGTTGAACACTGAAGCTTTCTTT
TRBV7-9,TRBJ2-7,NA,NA,CASSLSGALYEQYF,TGTGCCAGCAGCTTATCAGGGGCCCTCTACGAGCAGTACTTC
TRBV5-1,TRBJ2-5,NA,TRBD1,CASSLQGASGTQYF,TGCGCCAGCAGCTTGCAGGGGGCGTCAGGGACCCAGTACTTC
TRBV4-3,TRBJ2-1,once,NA,CASSPQGSSAYNEQFF,TGCGCCAGCAGCCCACAGGGCTCGAGCGCCTACAATGAGCAGTTCTTC
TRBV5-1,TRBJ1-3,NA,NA,CASSLLPGNTIYF,TGCGCCAGCAGCTTACTCCCGGGTAACACCATATATTTT
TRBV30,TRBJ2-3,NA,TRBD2,CAWSASGRKTDTQYF,TGTGCCTGGAGCGCTAGCGGGAGAAAGACAGATACGCAGTATTTT
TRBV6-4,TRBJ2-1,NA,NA,CASSDSSGLAKQFF,TGTGCCAGCAGTGACTCGAGCGGACTGGCTAAGCAGTTCTTC
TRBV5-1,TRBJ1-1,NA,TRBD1,CASSLDPLQGARAFF,TGCGCCAGCAGCTTGGACCCGCTACAGGGGGCTAGAGCTTTCTTT
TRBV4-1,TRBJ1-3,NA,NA,CASSFRTLSGNTIYF,TGCGCCAGCAGCTTCCGGACACTCTCTGGAAACACCATATATTTT
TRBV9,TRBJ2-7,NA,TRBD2,CASSVGTSGYEQYF,TGTGCCAGCAGCGTTGGGACTAGCGGTTACGAGCAGTACTTC
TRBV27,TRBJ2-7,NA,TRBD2,CASSSFTGGTYEQYF,TGTGCCAGCAGTTCTTTTACCGGGGGGACCTACGAGCAGTACTTC
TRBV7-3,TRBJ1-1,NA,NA,CASSPTRAVSEAFF,TGTGCCAGCAGCCCCACTAGGGCTGTCTCTGAAGCTTTCTTT
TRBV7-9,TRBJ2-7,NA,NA,CASSFPPGAYEQYF,TGTGCCAGCAGCTTTCCCCCAGGGGCCTACGAGCAGTACTTC
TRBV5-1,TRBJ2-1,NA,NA,CASSYDGVYKFF,TGCGCCAGCAGCTATGACGGGGTTTACAAGTTCTTC
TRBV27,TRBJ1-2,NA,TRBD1,CASSLSQDRHYGYTF,TGTGCCAGCAGTTTATCCCAGGACAGGCACTATGGCTACACCTTC
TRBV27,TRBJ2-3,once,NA,CASSPQDYGTDTQYF,TGTGCCAGCAGTCCCCAGGACTACGGCACAGATACGCAGTATTTT
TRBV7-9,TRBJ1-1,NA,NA,CASSAPAVGRADTEAFF,TGTGCCAGCAGCGCCCCGGCGGTCGGGAGGGCGGACACTGAAGCTTTCTTT
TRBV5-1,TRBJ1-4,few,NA,CASRGPGLNEKLFF,TGCGCCAGCAGGGGTCCGGGGTTAAATGAAAAACTGTTTTTT
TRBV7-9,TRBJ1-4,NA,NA,CASSPRQATNEKLFF,TGTGCCAGCAGCCCCCGACAGGCAACTAATGAAAAACTGTTTTTT
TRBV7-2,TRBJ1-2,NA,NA,CASSLEVRDYGYTF,TGTGCCAGCAGCTTAGAGGTCAGGGACTATGGCTACACCTTC
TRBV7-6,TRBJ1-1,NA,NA,CASSTGRMNTEAFF,TGTGCCAGCAGCACAGGACGGATGAACACTGAAGCTTTCTTT
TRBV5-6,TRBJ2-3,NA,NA,CASSLAGSGTDTQYF,TGTGCCAGCAGCTTGGCCGGGAGTGGCACAGATACGCAGTATTTT
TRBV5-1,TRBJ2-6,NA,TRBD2,CASIGTSESSGANVLTF,TGCGCCAGCATTGGGACTAGCGAGAGCTCTGGGGCCAACGTCCTGACTTTC
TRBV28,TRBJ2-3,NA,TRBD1,CASRQPGQGADTQYF,TGTGCCAGCAGACAACCGGGACAGGGGGCAGATACGCAGTATTTT
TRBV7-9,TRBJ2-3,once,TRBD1,CASSLGDRAKDTQYF,TGTGCCAGCAGCCTGGGGGACAGGGCGAAAGATACGCAGTATTTT
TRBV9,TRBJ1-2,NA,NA,CASSVGDLRYGYTF,TGTGCCAGCAGCGTAGGGGACTTACGTTATGGCTACACCTTC
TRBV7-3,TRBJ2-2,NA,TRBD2,CASSYTRAGGSGELFF,TGTGCCAGCAGCTATACACGAGCGGGGGGGTCCGGGGAGCTGTTTTTT
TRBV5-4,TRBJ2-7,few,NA,CASSLVGSSYEQYF,TGTGCCAGCAGCTTGGTGGGCAGCTCCTACGAGCAGTACTTC
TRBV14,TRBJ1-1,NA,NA,CASSQVISLDRYTEAFF,TGTGCCAGCAGCCAAGTCATCTCCCTAGACAGATACACTGAGGCTTTCTTT
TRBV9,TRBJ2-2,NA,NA,CASNRPGGELFF,TGTGCCAGCAATCGACCCGGGGGGGAGCTGTTTTTT
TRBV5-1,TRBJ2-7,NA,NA,CASSQNRDLYEQYF,TGCGCCAGCAGCCAAAACCGGGACTTATACGAGCAGTACTTC
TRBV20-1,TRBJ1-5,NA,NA,CSARVPTAQHF,TGCAGTGCTAGAGTCCCGACAGCTCAGCATTTT
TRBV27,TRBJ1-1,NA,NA,CASSNLGGFTEAFF,TGTGCCAGCAGCAACCTCGGGGGTTTCACTGAAGCTTTCTTT
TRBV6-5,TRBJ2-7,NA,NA,CASSQRPIGSYEQYF,TGTGCCAGCAGTCAGAGACCCATCGGGTCCTACGAGCAGTACTTC
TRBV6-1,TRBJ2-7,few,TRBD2,CASRPGLAGVYEQYF,TGTGCCAGCAGACCGGGACTAGCGGGAGTCTACGAGCAGTACTTC
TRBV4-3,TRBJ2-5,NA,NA,CASSQFGTNQETQYF,TGCGCCAGCAGCCAGTTTGGCACTAACCAAGAGACCCAGTACTTC
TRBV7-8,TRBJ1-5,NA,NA,CASSPDRNQPQHF,TGTGCCAGCAGCCCGGACAGAAATCAGCCCCAGCATTTT